This is a list of T cell receptor beta chains from one sample in a study of vaccination and CD4 T cells after COVID-19. TCRdb re-called the PCR reads through MiXCR, storing one row per CDR3 protein. The table has 6,000 to 8,000 distinct CDR3 sequences, over 35% seen once. These receptors are not linked to any known antigen. The sequenced sample was CD4+ T cells from blood, cultured in vitro. The receptors were sampled from a human donor in good health. Both conserved end residues are part of each CDR3.

TRBV5-4	CASSSTGAGVETQYF
TRBV6-1	CASRIRGTGELFF
TRBV25-1	CASSEYGFSNTEAFF
TRBV5-4	CASSLVMNTEAFF
TRBV6-2/TRBV6-3	CASSYWGGDTPNEQFF
TRBV19	CASSGAGQGRYQPQHF
TRBV5-4	CASSLPQGEQFF
TRBV7-7	CASSLRGGAMETQYF
TRBV6-1	CASTLGEGIYEQYF
TRBV11-2	CASSLGGTGGWRNSPLHF
TRBV12-3/TRBV12-4	CASSGGLAGGEETQYF
TRBV12-3/TRBV12-4	CASSLGRTRAEQFF
TRBV19	CASSLTGLGANVLTF
TRBV6-5	CASSYSKGEKLFF
TRBV19	CASSFLHGTRKGRDTQYF
TRBV24-1	CATSGTGGGYTF
TRBV28	CASHRVLNTEAFF
TRBV18	CASSSLAAEQFF
TRBV7-2	CASSLDSTSTERQFF
TRBV7-2	CASSEPYSNQPQHF
TRBV7-2	CASSPLAGAGEQFF
TRBV20-1	CSARDPTSGGIEAGELFF
TRBV7-2	CASSPRGRPNTGELFF
TRBV15	CATRSGGFGTDTQYF
TRBV14	CASSQERGRLTYNEQFF
TRBV19	CASKIRGPGNQPQHF
TRBV7-9	CASSGVADTQYF
TRBV4-1	CASSRTGQGAGGYTF
TRBV12-3/TRBV12-4	CASSLVGDQPQHF
TRBV7-2	CASSSRGVTDTQYF
TRBV27	CASSLRSRQGRETQYF
TRBV28	CASSESRGQINEQFF
TRBV12-5	CASGPGGSSNQPQHF
TRBV5-4	CASSLGSRQGAIYGYTF
TRBV20-1	CGATQGDQPQHF
TRBV27	CASSLNRALGNTEAFF
TRBV6-1	CASSQDTEQFF
TRBV6-2/TRBV6-3	CASSYRGEQPQHF
TRBV5-4	CASSHDAGRDNEQFF
TRBV7-2	CASSHRSEGTRQYTF
TRBV30	CAWKQDGELFF
TRBV11-2	CASSIPITSTDTQYF
TRBV5-5	CASSLGTGGRAYGYTF
TRBV15	CATSTNPPGGSGVGETQYF
TRBV19	CASSINHNRDSPLHF
TRBV20-1	CSAPTSGNTGELFF
TRBV5-1	CASSLGTAMNTEAFF
TRBV7-6	CASSPEWGSLNYGYTF